This record looks at one T cell receptor beta chain sequence and its context. Its antigen is unidentified. Assay: immunoSEQ multiplex PCR; the TCRdb copy retains only in-frame clones and omits some. The table records around 940,000 clones, 70% to 85% of them present only once. The sample belongs to a study of shared clonotypes between healthy human individuals. Free of recent acute infections or vaccinations, the donors were healthy HIV-negative adults. Study results and caveats: An expected dependence of interdonor clonotype sharing on sequencing depth was noted.

The sample consisted of memory CD4+ T cells sorted from blood. The subset is: CD45RA-negative fraction. This clonotype was obtained from a man between 18 and 29 years old in good health.

DNA of the CDR3: TGCAGTGCCCCCGCGTGGAATGAGCAGTTCTTC. This gives the protein CSAPAWNEQFF. The chain uses TRBV20-1 and TRBJ2-1; no clear D. Germline CDR1 reads DFQATT; CDR2 reads SNEGSKA (reference sequence). CDR3 length: 11 residues. V lost 6 bases, J lost 7 bases, and 10 bases lay in between.